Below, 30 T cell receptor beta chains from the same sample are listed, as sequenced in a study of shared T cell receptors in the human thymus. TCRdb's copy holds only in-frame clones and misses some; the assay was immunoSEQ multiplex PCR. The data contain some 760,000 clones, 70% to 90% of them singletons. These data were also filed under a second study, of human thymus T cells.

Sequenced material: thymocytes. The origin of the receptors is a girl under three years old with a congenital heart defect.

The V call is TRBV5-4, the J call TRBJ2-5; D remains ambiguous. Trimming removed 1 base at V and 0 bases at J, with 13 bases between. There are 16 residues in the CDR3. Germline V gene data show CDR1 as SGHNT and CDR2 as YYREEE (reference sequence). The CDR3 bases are TGTGCCAGCAGCTTGCTTGGCCTAGAGAACCAAGAGACCCAGTACTTC. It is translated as CASSLLGLENQETQYF.

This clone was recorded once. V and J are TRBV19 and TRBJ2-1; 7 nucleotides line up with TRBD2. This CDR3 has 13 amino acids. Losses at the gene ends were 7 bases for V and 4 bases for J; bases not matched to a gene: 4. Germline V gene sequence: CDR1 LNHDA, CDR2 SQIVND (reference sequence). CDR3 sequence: CASKGRGYNEQFF. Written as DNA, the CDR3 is TGTGCCAGTAAGGGGAGGGGTTACAATGAGCAGTTCTTC.

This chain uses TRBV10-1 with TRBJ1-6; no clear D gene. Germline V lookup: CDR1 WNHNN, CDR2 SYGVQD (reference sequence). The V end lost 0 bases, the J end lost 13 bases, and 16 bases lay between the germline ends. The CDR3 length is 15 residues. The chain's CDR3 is CASSESSTPRSPLHF. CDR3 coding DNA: TGCGCCAGCAGTGAGTCGTCAACTCCTCGGAGTCCCCTCCACTTT.

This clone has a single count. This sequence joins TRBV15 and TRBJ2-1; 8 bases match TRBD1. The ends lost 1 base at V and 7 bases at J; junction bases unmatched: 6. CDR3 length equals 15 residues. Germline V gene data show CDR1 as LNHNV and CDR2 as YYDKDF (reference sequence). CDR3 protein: CATSRGQTGVNEQFF. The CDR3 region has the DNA TGTGCCACCAGCAGAGGTCAGACAGGGGTGAATGAGCAGTTCTTC.

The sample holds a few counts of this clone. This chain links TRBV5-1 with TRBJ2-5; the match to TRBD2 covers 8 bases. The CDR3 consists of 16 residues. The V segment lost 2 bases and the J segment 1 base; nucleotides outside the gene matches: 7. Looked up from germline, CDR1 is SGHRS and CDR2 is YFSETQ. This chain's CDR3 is CASSFRGGPPQETQYF. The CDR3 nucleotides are TGCGCCAGCAGCTTCCGGGGGGGACCGCCCCAAGAGACCCAGTACTTC.

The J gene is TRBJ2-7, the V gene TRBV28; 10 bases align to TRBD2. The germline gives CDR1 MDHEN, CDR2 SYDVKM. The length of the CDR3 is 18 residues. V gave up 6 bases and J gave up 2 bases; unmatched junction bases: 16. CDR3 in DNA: TGTGCCAGCAGCCTGGGGGGTAGCGGGGGGACCCTTCCCTACGAGCAGTACTTC. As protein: CASSLGGSGGTLPYEQYF.

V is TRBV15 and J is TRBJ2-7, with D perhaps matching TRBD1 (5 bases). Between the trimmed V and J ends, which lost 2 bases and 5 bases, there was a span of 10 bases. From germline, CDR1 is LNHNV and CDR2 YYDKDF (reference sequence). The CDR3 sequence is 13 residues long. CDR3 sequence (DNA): TGTGCCACCAGCAGACAGGGTAACCACGAGCAGTACTTC. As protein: CATSRQGNHEQYF.

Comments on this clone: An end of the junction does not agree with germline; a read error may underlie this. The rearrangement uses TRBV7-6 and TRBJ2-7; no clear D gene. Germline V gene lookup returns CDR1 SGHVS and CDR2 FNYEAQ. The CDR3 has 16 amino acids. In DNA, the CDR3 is TGTGCCAGCAGCCGCCGCATGGCCCCCGGCGGCGGCGGCGAGGTCTTC. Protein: CASSRRMAPGGGGEVF.

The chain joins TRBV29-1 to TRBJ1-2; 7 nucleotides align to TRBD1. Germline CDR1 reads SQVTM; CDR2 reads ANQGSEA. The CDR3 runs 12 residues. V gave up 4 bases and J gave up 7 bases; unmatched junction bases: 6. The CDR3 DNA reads TGCAGCGTTGGCGGGACAGAGGTTGGCTACACCTTC. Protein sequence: CSVGGTEVGYTF.

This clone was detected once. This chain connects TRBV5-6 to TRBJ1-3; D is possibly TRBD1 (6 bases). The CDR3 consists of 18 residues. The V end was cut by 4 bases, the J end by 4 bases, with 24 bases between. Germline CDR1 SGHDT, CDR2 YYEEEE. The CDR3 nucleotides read TGTGCCAGCAGCCGCAGCTACCTGTACAGGGTCGCGGGAAACACCATATATTTT. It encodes CASSRSYLYRVAGNTIYF.

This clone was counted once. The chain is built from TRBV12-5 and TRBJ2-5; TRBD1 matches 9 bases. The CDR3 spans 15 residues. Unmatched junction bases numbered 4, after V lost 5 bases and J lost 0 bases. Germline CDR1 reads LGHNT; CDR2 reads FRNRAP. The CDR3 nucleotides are TGTGCTAGTGGTCACCGGGACAGGGACCAAGAGACCCAGTACTTC. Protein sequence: CASGHRDRDQETQYF.

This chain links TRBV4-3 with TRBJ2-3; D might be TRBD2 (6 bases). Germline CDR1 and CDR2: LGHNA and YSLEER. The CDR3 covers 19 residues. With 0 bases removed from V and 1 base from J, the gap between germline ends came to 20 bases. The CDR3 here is CASSQDTVWRERGTDTQYF. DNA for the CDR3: TGCGCCAGCAGCCAAGATACGGTGTGGAGGGAGAGGGGCACAGATACGCAGTATTTT.

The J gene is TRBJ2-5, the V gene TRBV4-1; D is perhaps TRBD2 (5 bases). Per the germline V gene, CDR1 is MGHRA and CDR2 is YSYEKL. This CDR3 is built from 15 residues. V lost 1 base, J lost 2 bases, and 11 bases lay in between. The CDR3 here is CASSQVGGWQETQYF. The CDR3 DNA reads TGCGCCAGCAGCCAAGTTGGAGGCTGGCAAGAGACCCAGTACTTC.

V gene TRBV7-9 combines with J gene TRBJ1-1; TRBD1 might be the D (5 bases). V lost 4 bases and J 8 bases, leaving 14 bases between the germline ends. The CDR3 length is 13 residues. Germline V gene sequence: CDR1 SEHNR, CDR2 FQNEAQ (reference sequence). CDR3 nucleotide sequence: TGTGCCAGCAGCTGGCAGGGATGGCTCGAAGCTTTCTTT. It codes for CASSWQGWLEAFF. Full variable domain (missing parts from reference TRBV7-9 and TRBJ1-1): DTGVSQNPRHKITKRGQNVTFRCDPISEHNRLYWYRQTLGQGPEFLTYFQNEAQLEKSRLLSDRFSAERPKGSFSTLEIQRTEQGDSAMYLCASSWQGWLEAFFGQGTRLTVV.

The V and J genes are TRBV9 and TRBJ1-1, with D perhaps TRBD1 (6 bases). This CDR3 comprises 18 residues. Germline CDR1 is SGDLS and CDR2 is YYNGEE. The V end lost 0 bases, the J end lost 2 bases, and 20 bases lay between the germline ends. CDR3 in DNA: TGTGCCAGCAGCGTAGCTTGGGGGCCACTCAACGAAAACACTGAAGCTTTCTTT. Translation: CASSVAWGPLNENTEAFF.

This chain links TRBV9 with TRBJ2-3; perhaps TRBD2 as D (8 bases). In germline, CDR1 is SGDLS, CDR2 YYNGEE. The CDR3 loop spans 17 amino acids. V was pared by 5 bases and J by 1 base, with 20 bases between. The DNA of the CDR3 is TGTGCCAGCAGACCGATTGTAGCGGGGACAGGCACAGATACGCAGTATTTT. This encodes CASRPIVAGTGTDTQYF.

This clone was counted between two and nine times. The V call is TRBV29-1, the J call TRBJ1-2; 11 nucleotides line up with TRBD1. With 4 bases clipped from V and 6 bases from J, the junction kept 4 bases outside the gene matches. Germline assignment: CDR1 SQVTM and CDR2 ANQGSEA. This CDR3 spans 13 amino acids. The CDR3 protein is CSVGTGGGDGYTF. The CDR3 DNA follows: TGCAGCGTTGGGACAGGGGGCGGAGATGGCTACACCTTC. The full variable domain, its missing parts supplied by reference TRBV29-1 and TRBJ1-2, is SAVISQKPSRDICQRGTSLTIQCQVDSQVTMMFWYRQQPGQSLTLIATANQGSEATYESGFVIDKFPISRPNLTFSTLTVSNMSPEDSSIYLCSVGTGGGDGYTFGSGTRLTVV.

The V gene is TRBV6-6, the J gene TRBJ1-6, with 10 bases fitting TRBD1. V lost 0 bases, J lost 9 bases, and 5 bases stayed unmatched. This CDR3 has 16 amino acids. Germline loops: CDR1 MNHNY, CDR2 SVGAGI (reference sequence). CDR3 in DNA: TGTGCCAGCAGTTACTCCGGGACAGGGGAGGGTTCACCCCTCCACTTT. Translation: CASSYSGTGEGSPLHF.

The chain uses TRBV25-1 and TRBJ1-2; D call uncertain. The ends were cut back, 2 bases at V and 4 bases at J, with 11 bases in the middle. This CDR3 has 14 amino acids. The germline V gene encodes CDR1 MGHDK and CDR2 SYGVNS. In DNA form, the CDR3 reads TGTGCCAGCAGTGAAGATCGAGGATTCTATGGCTACACCTTC. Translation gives CASSEDRGFYGYTF.

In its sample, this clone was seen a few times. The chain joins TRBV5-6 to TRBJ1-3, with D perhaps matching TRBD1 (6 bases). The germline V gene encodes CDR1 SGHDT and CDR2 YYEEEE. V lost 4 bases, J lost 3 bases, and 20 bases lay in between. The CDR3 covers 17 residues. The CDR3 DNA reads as TGTGCCAGCAGCCTGGGTCGGGACATAGGGGTTGGAAACACCATATATTTT. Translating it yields CASSLGRDIGVGNTIYF.

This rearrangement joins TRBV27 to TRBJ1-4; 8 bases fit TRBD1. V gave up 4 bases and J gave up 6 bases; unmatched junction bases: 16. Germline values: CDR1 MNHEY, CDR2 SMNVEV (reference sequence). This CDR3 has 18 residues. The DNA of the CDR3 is TGTGCCAGCAGTTCAGGAGAACAGACAGGGGAGGCACATGAAAAACTGTTTTTT. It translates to CASSSGEQTGEAHEKLFF.

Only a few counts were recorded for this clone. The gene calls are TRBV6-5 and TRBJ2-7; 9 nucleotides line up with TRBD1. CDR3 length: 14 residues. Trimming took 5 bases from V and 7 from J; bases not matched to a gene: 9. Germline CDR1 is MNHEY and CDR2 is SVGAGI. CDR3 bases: TGTGCCAGCAGTAAACGACAGGGGGTGGGGGAGCAGTACTTC. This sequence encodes CASSKRQGVGEQYF.

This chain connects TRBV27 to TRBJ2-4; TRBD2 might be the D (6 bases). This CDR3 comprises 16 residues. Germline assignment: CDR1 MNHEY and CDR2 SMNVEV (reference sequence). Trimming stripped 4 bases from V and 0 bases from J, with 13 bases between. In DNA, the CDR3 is TGTGCCAGCAGTTGGGCGGGGCCTCTAGCCAAAAACATTCAGTACTTC. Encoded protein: CASSWAGPLAKNIQYF.

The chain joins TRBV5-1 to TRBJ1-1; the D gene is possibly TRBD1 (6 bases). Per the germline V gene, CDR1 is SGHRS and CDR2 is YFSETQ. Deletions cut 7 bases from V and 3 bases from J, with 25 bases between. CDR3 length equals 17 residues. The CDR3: CASPRGAGDHWDTEAFF. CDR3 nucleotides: TGCGCCAGCCCCCGGGGGGCAGGGGATCATTGGGACACTGAAGCTTTCTTT.

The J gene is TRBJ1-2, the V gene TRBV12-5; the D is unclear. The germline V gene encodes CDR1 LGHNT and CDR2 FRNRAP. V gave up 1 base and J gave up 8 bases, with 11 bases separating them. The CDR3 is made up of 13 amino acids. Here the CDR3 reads CASGLGAKKGYTF. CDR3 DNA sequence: TGTGCTAGTGGTTTGGGGGCAAAAAAAGGCTACACCTTC.

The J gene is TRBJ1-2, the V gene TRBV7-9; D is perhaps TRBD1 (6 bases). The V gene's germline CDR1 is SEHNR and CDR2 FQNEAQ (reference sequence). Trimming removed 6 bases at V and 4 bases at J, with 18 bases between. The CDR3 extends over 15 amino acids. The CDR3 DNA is TGTGCCAGCAGGTCAGCGACAGGCAAGGCCTATGGCTACACCTTC. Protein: CASRSATGKAYGYTF.

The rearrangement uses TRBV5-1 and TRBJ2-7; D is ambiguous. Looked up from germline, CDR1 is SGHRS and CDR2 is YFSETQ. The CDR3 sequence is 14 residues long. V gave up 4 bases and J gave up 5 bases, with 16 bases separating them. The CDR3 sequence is CASSNSVGRDEQYF. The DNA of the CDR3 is TGCGCCAGCAGCAACTCAGTTGGTCGGGACGAGCAGTACTTC.

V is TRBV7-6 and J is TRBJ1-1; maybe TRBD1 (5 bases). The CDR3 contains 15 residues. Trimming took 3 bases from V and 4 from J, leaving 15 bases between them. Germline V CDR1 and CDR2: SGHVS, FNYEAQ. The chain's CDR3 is CASSLGGQGSTEAFF. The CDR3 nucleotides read TGTGCCAGCAGCTTGGGTGGACAAGGGTCCACTGAAGCTTTCTTT. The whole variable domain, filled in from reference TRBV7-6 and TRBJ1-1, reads GAGVSQSPRYKVTKRGQDVALRCDPISGHVSLYWYRQALGQGPEFLTYFNYEAQQDKSGLPNDRFSAERPEGSISTLTIQRTEQRDSAMYRCASSLGGQGSTEAFFGQGTRLTVV.

The DNA for the CDR3 is TGTGCCAGCAGCTTCGGGCCCCAGGGCAGGGCTTTCTTT. Translated: CASSFGPQGRAFF. The chain joins TRBV6-5 to TRBJ1-1; D is perhaps TRBD1 (5 bases). The CDR3 runs 13 residues. V shed 6 bases and J shed 11 bases, with 19 bases lying between them. Germline-derived CDR1 and CDR2 are MNHEY and SVGAGI.

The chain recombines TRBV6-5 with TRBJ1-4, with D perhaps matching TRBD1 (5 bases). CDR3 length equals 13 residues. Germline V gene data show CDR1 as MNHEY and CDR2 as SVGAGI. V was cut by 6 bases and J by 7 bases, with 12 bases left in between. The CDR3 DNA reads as TGTGCCAGCAGCCACCGACAGATTGAAAAACTGTTTTTT. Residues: CASSHRQIEKLFF.